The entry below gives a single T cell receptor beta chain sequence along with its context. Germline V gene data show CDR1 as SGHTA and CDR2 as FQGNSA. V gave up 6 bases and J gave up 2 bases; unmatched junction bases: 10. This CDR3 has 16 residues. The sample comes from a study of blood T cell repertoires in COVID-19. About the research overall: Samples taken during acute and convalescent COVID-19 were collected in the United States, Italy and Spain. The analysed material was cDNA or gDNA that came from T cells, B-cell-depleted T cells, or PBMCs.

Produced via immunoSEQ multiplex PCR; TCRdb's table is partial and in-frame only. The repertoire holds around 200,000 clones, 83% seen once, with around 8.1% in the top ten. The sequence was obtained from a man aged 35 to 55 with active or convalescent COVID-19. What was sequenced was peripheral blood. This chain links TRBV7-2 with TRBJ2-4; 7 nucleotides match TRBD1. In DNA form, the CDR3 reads TGTGCCAGCAGTTACGACAGGGCTTTGTCCAAAAACATTCAGTACTTC. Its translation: CASSYDRALSKNIQYF.